Presented here are 11 T cell receptor beta chains from one specimen sequenced in a study of T-cell reconstitution after alpha-beta-depleted transplantation in children. Researchers prepared the TCRbeta library using unique molecular identifiers, the study reports. TCRdb recomputed calls from the PCR reads with MiXCR, one row per CDR3 protein. The table shows about 500,000 distinct CDR3 sequences, with about 33% occurring only once. Sequenced here: PBMCs from the stem cell graft donor, sampled from the stem cell graft. These receptors all stem from a human donor who donated a stem cell graft to a child with aplastic anemia.

This chain joins TRBV24-1 and TRBJ2-1; 8 bases agree with TRBD1. Germline assignment: CDR1 KGHDR and CDR2 SFDVKD. The trim removed 3 bases at V and 8 bases at J, leaving 8 bases unmatched. The CDR3 extends over 15 amino acids. CDR3 sequence (DNA): TGTGCCACCAGTGATGCCGACAGGGGTCACCATGAGCAGTTCTTC. The encoded protein is CATSDADRGHHEQFF.

This clonotype was found a few times. This rearrangement joins TRBV20-1 to TRBJ1-1; 10 bases agree with TRBD1. Trimming cost V 8 bases and J 0 bases; bases outside gene matches: 9. Germline loops: CDR1 DFQATT, CDR2 SNEGSKA (reference sequence). The CDR3 contains 15 residues. The CDR3 coding sequence is TGCAGTACCCCCCGGGACAGGGGTTTGAACACTGAAGCTTTCTTT. Translation: CSTPRDRGLNTEAFF.

The V and J genes are TRBV20-1 and TRBJ1-2; D is ambiguous. The germline V and J ends were trimmed by 0 bases and 5 bases, with 19 bases remaining between them. This CDR3 has 16 residues. The germline V gene encodes CDR1 DFQATT and CDR2 SNEGSKA (reference sequence). The CDR3 is CSARDPPGSIFYGYTF. CDR3 nucleotide sequence: TGCAGTGCTAGAGATCCTCCGGGGTCGATCTTTTATGGCTACACCTTC.

V usage is TRBV20-1 and J usage is TRBJ2-1; TRBD1 might be the D (5 bases). Germline assignment: CDR1 DFQATT and CDR2 SNEGSKA (reference sequence). The CDR3 is made up of 12 amino acids. V was pared by 4 bases and J by 6 bases, with 10 bases between. The CDR3 sequence: CSATQGSNEQFF. The CDR3 nucleotides read TGCAGTGCTACCCAGGGAAGCAATGAGCAGTTCTTC.

This chain joins TRBV12-3 or TRBV12-4 and TRBJ2-3; D remains unclear. Trimming pared 7 bases from V and 1 base from J, leaving 12 bases between. This CDR3 spans 14 amino acids. The CDR3 region has the DNA TGTGCCAGCACACTACAGCCGGGCACAGATACGCAGTATTTT. Its protein is CASTLQPGTDTQYF.

The V call is TRBV20-1, the J call TRBJ2-4, with 8 bases fitting TRBD2. Looked up from germline, CDR1 is DFQATT and CDR2 is SNEGSKA (reference sequence). The CDR3 consists of 14 residues. J was trimmed by 9 bases and V by 3 bases; bases with no gene match: 10. The CDR3 region is CSASFPGLGGIQYF. The CDR3 DNA reads TGCAGTGCTAGTTTTCCGGGACTAGGGGGCATTCAGTACTTC.

V is TRBV28 and J is TRBJ1-2; possibly TRBD1 for D (5 bases). The germline gives CDR1 MDHEN, CDR2 SYDVKM. CDR3 length: 13 amino acids. The V end lost 6 bases, the J end lost 3 bases, and 11 bases lay between the germline ends. This chain's CDR3 is CASSPPGHYGYTF. DNA for the CDR3: TGTGCCAGCAGCCCCCCAGGGCACTATGGCTACACCTTC.

The V call is TRBV27, the J call TRBJ2-3, with TRBD2 identical over 7 bases. Germline V CDR1 and CDR2: MNHEY, SMNVEV (reference sequence). This CDR3 region has 17 residues. J gave up 0 bases and V 5 bases, and 11 bases lay outside the gene matches. The CDR3 protein is CASSPLALAESTDTQYF. CDR3 sequence (DNA): TGTGCCAGCAGTCCTCTGGCCCTAGCGGAAAGCACAGATACGCAGTATTTT.

This clonotype was observed a few times. This sequence joins TRBV2 and TRBJ1-1, with TRBD1 matching 7 bases. Germline V gives CDR1 SNHLY, CDR2 FYNNEI. The ends lost 8 bases at V and 5 bases at J; junction bases unmatched: 8. This CDR3 region has 13 residues. Written as DNA, the CDR3 is TGTGCCAGCGAGCAGGGGGGTGGAACTGAAGCTTTCTTT. This encodes CASEQGGGTEAFF.

This chain joins TRBV29-1 and TRBJ2-7; 8 nucleotides match TRBD2. CDR1 and CDR2 (germline): SQVTM, ANQGSEA. After removal of 3 bases from V and 0 bases from J, the junction contained 4 bases not matched to a gene. The CDR3 has 14 residues. CDR3 in amino acids: CSVEGLGLSYEQYF. The CDR3 coding sequence is TGCAGCGTTGAGGGACTAGGCCTCTCCTACGAGCAGTACTTC.

This clonotype has more than one count but fewer than ten. The chain couples TRBV7-6 to TRBJ2-1, with TRBD1 matching over 9 bases. This CDR3 has 13 amino acids. Germline CDR1 SGHVS, CDR2 FNYEAQ. Unmatched junction bases numbered 11, after V lost 5 bases and J lost 15 bases. CDR3 in amino acids: CASSPGQGRIGFF. As DNA, the CDR3 is TGTGCCAGCAGCCCGGGACAGGGACGTATCGGGTTCTTC. Combining the CDR3 with reference TRBV7-6 and TRBJ2-1 gives the whole variable domain GAGVSQSPRYKVTKRGQDVALRCDPISGHVSLYWYRQALGQGPEFLTYFNYEAQQDKSGLPNDRFSAERPEGSISTLTIQRTEQRDSAMYRCASSPGQGRIGFFGPGTRLTVL.